The source of this T cell receptor (beta chain) is a study of blood T cell repertoires in COVID-19. Looking at the study overall: Spain, Italy and the United States supplied samples that represented acute and convalescent COVID-19. Sources were T cells, B-cell-depleted T cells, or PBMCs; the material itself was cDNA or gDNA.

Authors' processing steps: For nucleated cells, counts were estimated from reference gene primer amplification. Only in-frame clones appear in the TCRdb table, and some are missing; sequencing was by immunoSEQ multiplex PCR. That table supplies the V and J calls and clone size; D and trimming were determined from the DNA. Among roughly 75,000 clones listed, around 89% were seen once. The receptor was derived from a man between 60 and 75 years old with acute or convalescent COVID-19. Input material: peripheral blood.

CDR3 in amino acids: CATSDGDRYYGYTF. The CDR3 nucleotides read TGTGCCACCAGTGACGGGGACAGGTACTATGGCTACACCTTC. The chain is built from TRBV24-1 and TRBJ1-2; TRBD1 matches 8 bases. Trimming at V came to 4 bases and at J to 3 bases, leaving 3 bases not matched to a gene. This CDR3 has 14 amino acids. Germline V CDR1 and CDR2: KGHDR, SFDVKD.